Given below is one T cell receptor (beta chain) in context. This clonotype was seen more than once but under ten times. Its antigen is unknown. No base-level quality is on record; no much larger clone is a single base apart. These data are taken from a study of T cells after yellow fever vaccination (dated by TCRdb to between 2018 and 2021). Study-wide context: Libraries from fractions with low cell numbers were prepared with the SMART-Seq v4 Ultra Low Input RNA kit. Bulk TCR alpha and beta repertoires were sequenced longitudinally to track T-cell clones before and after primary and booster YFV17D yellow fever vaccination. Two healthy male donors made up the cohort, one aged 18 to 30 years and the other aged 30 to 39 years. Bulk PBMC replicates and cell subsets were isolated from blood drawn at multiple timepoints before and after both primary and secondary immunization.

Sequencing instrument: Illumina NovaSeq 6000. TCR cDNA was synthesized by 5'RACE template switching, through which a universal primer site and unique molecular identifiers were introduced. Priming of cDNA synthesis was performed from both the TCR alpha and TCR beta constant segments. Two PCR steps were used to amplify libraries, with sample barcodes and sequencing adapters being added in the second step. Sequencing of libraries was done on Illumina HiSeq 2500 (2x100 bp) or NovaSeq (2x150 bp). The authors' pipeline ran thus. Demultiplexing of reads and collapsing into UMI consensus sequences were performed with MIGEC, and V(D)J alignment was carried out with MiXCR. Clonotypes responding to the vaccine were identified with edgeR on replicate PBMC samples, with the criteria of FDR below 0.01 and a log2 fold change above 5 up to day 15. Each bulk clonotype received a CD4 or CD8 identity based on whether the sequenced CD4 or CD8 repertoire contained that clonotype at higher abundance. The public sequencing data were trimmed at Q25 with fastp and processed into clonotypes with MiXCR by TCRdb, which kept only in-frame beta chains. Rows are unified per CDR3 protein, each entry keeping the most common DNA and genes. The V and J calls reflect TCRdb's pipeline rather than the authors' work. The sample profile shows about 340,000 distinct CDR3 sequences; around an eighth of them were found once. The biggest ten clones account for 3% to 4% of the sample.

Beyond this particular receptor, the publication reports: Computational filtering was needed because FACS-sorted repertoires could contain abundant contaminating clonotypes from the bulk population. After the booster, most of the clones that had expanded following primary vaccination were detected again (around 95% of CD4 and more than 85% of CD8), which suggests that memory was broadly maintained. The secondary T-cell response was weaker than the primary response but faster, peaking on day 5 instead of day 15. A small share of clonotypes was detected in both CD4 and CD8 compartments, with the overlap likely arising from convergent recombination. The study included only a couple of donors, which limits how far the findings can be generalized.

The germline ends are 8 bases apart after V is trimmed by 0 bases and J by 0 bases. CDR1 and CDR2 were assigned from the germline V gene as SGHRS and YFSETQ. Inclusive of the bounding cysteine and phenylalanine, the CDR3 is 15 residues long. Only the CDR3 DNA is retained, 45 bases long and in frame from the first base. Read against the paper, the sample's treatment or condition label means: live attenuated yellow fever vaccine strain. A standard Ficoll-Paque protocol was used to isolate PBMCs from peripheral blood. CD4 and CD8 T-cell fractions were isolated with Dynabeads CD4 and CD8 positive selection kits. TriZol was used to extract RNA from bulk PBMCs, from CD4 and CD8 fractions, and from dextramer-positive and dextramer-negative fractions.

The rearranged chain carries TRBV5-1 and TRBJ2-3; possibly the D gene is TRBD2, per 6 matching bases. The receptor comes from a man aged 18 to 35 who received the YFV17D yellow fever vaccine. Sample: CD4+ T cells sorted from PBMCs, taken 15 days after the yellow fever booster vaccination. The CDR3 has the sequence CASSLAGRSTDTQYF. The DNA is as follows: TGCGCCAGCAGCTTGGCAGGGAGGAGCACAGATACGCAGTATTTT.